Shown below are 26 T cell receptor beta chains from a single sample sequenced in a study of cytomegalovirus exposure and HLA in healthy donors. PCR involved 60 Vbeta and 13 Jbeta primers. The protocol was immunoSEQ multiplex PCR, while the TCRdb copy is restricted to in-frame clones and leaves out a portion. The data show about 150,000 clones, 75% seen once. Sequencing was done on a sample of PBMCs. The receptors come from a man between 18 and 29 years old in good health and CMV-seronegative.

The gene calls are TRBV7-9 and TRBJ2-5; D is possibly TRBD2 (6 bases). CDR3 size: 14 residues. Trimming shortened V by 6 bases and J by 2 bases, and 13 bases separated the two germline ends. Germline V CDR1 and CDR2: SEHNR, FQNEAQ (reference sequence). The CDR3 sequence: CASSLLAGQETQYF. CDR3 DNA sequence: TGTGCCAGCAGTCTCCTGGCGGGACAAGAGACCCAGTACTTC. The variable domain in full, completed from reference TRBV7-9 and TRBJ2-5, reads DTGVSQNPRHKITKRGQNVTFRCDPISEHNRLYWYRQTLGQGPEFLTYFQNEAQLEKSRLLSDRFSAERPKGSFSTLEIQRTEQGDSAMYLCASSLLAGQETQYFGPGTRLLVL.

The V and J genes are TRBV7-8 and TRBJ2-1; 8 bases match TRBD1. Per the germline V gene, CDR1 is SGHVS and CDR2 is FQNEAQ. J lost 2 bases, V lost 5 bases, and 8 bases had no gene match. This CDR3 is 16 amino acids long. The DNA for the CDR3 is TGTGCCAGCAGCCCTAGGGGGACAGGCCCCTACAATGAGCAGTTCTTC. Its protein product is CASSPRGTGPYNEQFF. The complete variable domain, with remaining parts taken from reference TRBV7-8 and TRBJ2-1, reads GAGVSQSPRYKVAKRGQDVALRCDPISGHVSLFWYQQALGQGPEFLTYFQNEAQLDKSGLPSDRFFAERPEGSVSTLKIQRTQQEDSAVYLCASSPRGTGPYNEQFFGPGTRLTVL.

This clone appeared a few times. V and J are TRBV7-2 and TRBJ1-5; D unresolved. Germline V gene lookup returns CDR1 SGHTA and CDR2 FQGNSA. The V and J ends lost 6 bases and 6 bases respectively, with 18 bases between them. CDR3 length equals 15 residues. The CDR3 DNA reads TGTGCCAGCAGTTTCTCAGGCAATAGCGGTCAGCCCCAGCATTTT. Encoded protein: CASSFSGNSGQPQHF. The full variable domain, completed using reference TRBV7-2 and TRBJ1-5, is GAGVSQSPSNKVTEKGKDVELRCDPISGHTALYWYRQSLGQGLEFLIYFQGNSAPDKSGLPSDRFSAERTGGSVSTLTIQRTQQEDSAVYLCASSFSGNSGQPQHFGDGTRLSIL.

The chain uses TRBV28 and TRBJ1-1; 9 bases agree with TRBD1. The ends lost 8 bases at V and 4 bases at J; junction bases unmatched: 8. This CDR3 comprises 14 residues. Germline V gene sequence: CDR1 MDHEN, CDR2 SYDVKM. CDR3 nucleotides: TGTGCCAGCTGGGGACAGGGAAGGTCCACTGAAGCTTTCTTT. Amino acid sequence: CASWGQGRSTEAFF.

This clone was observed a single time. The chain recombines TRBV7-8 with TRBJ2-2, with TRBD2 matching 12 bases. CDR1 SGHVS and CDR2 FQNEAQ come from the germline V gene. The junction had 5 bases not matched to a gene; V was cut back by 5 bases and J by 4 bases. The CDR3 extends over 16 amino acids. CDR3 nucleotide sequence: TGTGCCAGCAGCATCAGGACTAGCGGGATCACCGGGGAGCTGTTTTTT. Translating gives CASSIRTSGITGELFF. The full variable domain, in which reference TRBV7-8 and TRBJ2-2 provide the parts outside the CDR3, is GAGVSQSPRYKVAKRGQDVALRCDPISGHVSLFWYQQALGQGPEFLTYFQNEAQLDKSGLPSDRFFAERPEGSVSTLKIQRTQQEDSAVYLCASSIRTSGITGELFFGEGSRLTVL.

The chain uses TRBV7-6 and TRBJ2-5; 10 nucleotides line up with TRBD2. Trimming removed 0 bases from V and 4 bases from J; junction bases left unmatched: 8. The CDR3 spans 17 residues. Looked up from germline, CDR1 is SGHVS and CDR2 is FNYEAQ. The CDR3 DNA is TGTGCCAGCAGCTTAGCCCCCAGCGGGAGGGTGGGAGAGACCCAGTACTTC. Translation: CASSLAPSGRVGETQYF.

The rearrangement joins TRBV28 to TRBJ1-1; possibly TRBD1 for D (6 bases). This CDR3 is 16 amino acids long. Trimming left V 4 bases short and J 3 bases short, with 18 bases between. The V gene's germline CDR1 is MDHEN and CDR2 SYDVKM. The DNA of the CDR3 is TGTGCCAGCAGTTCCCGGTGGGGGGGCAGGGACACTGAAGCTTTCTTT. Its translation is CASSSRWGGRDTEAFF.

The V gene is TRBV5-1, the J gene TRBJ2-2; 12 bases map to TRBD2. The CDR3 has 16 residues. Germline V gene lookup returns CDR1 SGHRS and CDR2 YFSETQ. V was pared by 4 bases and J by 6 bases, with 7 bases of the junction left unmatched. Here the CDR3 DNA reads TGCGCCAGCAGCCCAGTACTAGCGGGAGGCGCCGGGGAGCTGTTTTTT. Amino acids: CASSPVLAGGAGELFF.

This sequence joins TRBV5-6 and TRBJ2-4; a weak D match, TRBD2 (6 bases). The CDR3 sequence is 15 residues long. Germline CDR1 is SGHDT and CDR2 is YYEEEE. Deletions cut 4 bases from V and 0 bases from J, with 11 bases between. Written as DNA, the CDR3 is TGTGCCAGCAGCCAAAGCGGGCTAGCCAAAAACATTCAGTACTTC. Its protein is CASSQSGLAKNIQYF.

This chain joins TRBV11-3 and TRBJ2-7; perhaps TRBD2 as D (6 bases). The length of the CDR3 is 15 residues. Germline assignment: CDR1 SGHNT and CDR2 YENEEA. Between the trimmed V and J ends, which lost 1 base and 6 bases, there was a span of 16 bases. This chain's CDR3 is CASSLGSGGPGEQYF. The DNA of the CDR3 is TGTGCCAGCAGCTTAGGAAGCGGAGGGCCGGGCGAGCAGTACTTC.

The gene calls are TRBV5-8 and TRBJ2-3, with 11 bases that match TRBD1. V gave up 3 bases and J gave up 4 bases; unmatched junction bases: 7. CDR3 length: 16 residues. CDR1 and CDR2 from the germline V gene are SGHTS and YDEGEE. CDR3 nucleotide sequence: TGTGCCAGCAGCTCATACCCGGGACAGGGGGCAGATACGCAGTATTTT. Translation: CASSSYPGQGADTQYF.

This clone showed up just once. The J gene is TRBJ2-1, the V gene TRBV28; D possibly corresponds to TRBD2 (6 bases). CDR1 and CDR2 (germline): MDHEN, SYDVKM. This CDR3 has 16 residues. Trimming cost V 7 bases and J 2 bases, with 18 bases left between them. In DNA form, the CDR3 reads TGTGCCAGCACCCCTGGGTCCGGGGGAACCTACAATGAGCAGTTCTTC. Translating gives CASTPGSGGTYNEQFF.

The chain carries TRBV9 and TRBJ1-1; D is ambiguous. V dropped 4 bases and J dropped 6 bases, with 19 bases sitting between them. Germline values: CDR1 SGDLS, CDR2 YYNGEE. This CDR3 comprises 15 residues. CDR3 amino acids: CASSPLLGMGAEAFF. The CDR3 DNA is TGTGCCAGCAGCCCCTTGTTGGGGATGGGAGCTGAAGCTTTCTTT.

V is TRBV2 and J is TRBJ1-2, with 8 bases identical to TRBD1. The V gene end was trimmed by 10 bases and the J gene end by 4 bases; junction bases not matched to a gene: 8. The CDR3 totals 13 residues. Germline CDR1 is SNHLY and CDR2 is FYNNEI. This CDR3 is CATADRARYGYTF. In nucleotides, the CDR3 is TGTGCCACCGCGGACAGGGCCCGCTATGGCTACACCTTC.

This clone has just one count. The chain couples TRBV5-6 to TRBJ2-7; tentatively, D is TRBD1 (5 bases). This CDR3 comprises 12 residues. Germline V CDR1 and CDR2: SGHDT, YYEEEE. Deletions cut 0 bases from V and 9 bases from J, with 10 bases between. CDR3 nucleotides: TGTGCCAGCAGCTTGGGGGGCCCTTGGCAGTACTTC. Protein: CASSLGGPWQYF.

The chain couples TRBV6-6 to TRBJ1-1, with 8 bases matching TRBD1. Germline CDR1 MNHNY, CDR2 SVGAGI (reference sequence). Losses at the gene ends were 8 bases for V and 5 bases for J; bases not matched to a gene: 13. The CDR3 has 15 residues. The CDR3 loop reads CASWTGTVGETEAFF. The CDR3 DNA reads TGTGCCAGCTGGACAGGGACGGTTGGTGAGACTGAAGCTTTCTTT.

This clone was seen a handful of times. The rearrangement joins TRBV7-2 to TRBJ2-7; TRBD1 agrees at 8 bases. The CDR3 runs to 12 residues. Germline loops: CDR1 SGHTA, CDR2 FQGNSA. The V segment lost 5 bases and the J segment 6 bases; nucleotides outside the gene matches: 3. Here the CDR3 DNA reads TGTGCCAGCAGCCCCGACAGGGGCGAGCAGTACTTC. This sequence encodes CASSPDRGEQYF.

The rearrangement links TRBV27 to TRBJ1-5, with a tentative D call TRBD1 (6 bases). V dropped 5 bases and J dropped 7 bases, with 15 bases sitting between them. This CDR3 contains 14 residues. Per the germline V gene, CDR1 is MNHEY and CDR2 is SMNVEV (reference sequence). The CDR3 DNA is TGTGCCAGCAGTCTAAGGACAGCGGCCCAGCCCCAGCATTTT. Encoded protein: CASSLRTAAQPQHF.

The rearrangement links TRBV18 to TRBJ1-1, with a tentative D call TRBD1 (6 bases). CDR1 KGHSH and CDR2 LQKENI come from the germline V gene. The CDR3 consists of 12 residues. Trimming pared 0 bases from V and 11 bases from J, leaving 10 bases between. The CDR3, as DNA: TGTGCCAGCTCACCACCCCGGGACAACGCTTTCTTT. This gives the protein CASSPPRDNAFF.

The chain has TRBV28 and TRBJ2-3, with 11 positions matching TRBD2. The germline V gene has CDR1 MDHEN and CDR2 SYDVKM. The CDR3 spans 16 residues. Germline trimming cut 10 bases from V and 0 bases from J; bases unmatched to any gene: 9. The CDR3 region is CAIAPGLADSTDTQYF. The CDR3 region has the DNA TGTGCCATCGCGCCGGGACTAGCGGATAGCACAGATACGCAGTATTTT.

The V call is TRBV28, the J call TRBJ1-1; D is unresolved. The germline V and J ends were trimmed by 2 bases and 2 bases, with 12 bases remaining between them. This CDR3 has 15 amino acids. Per germline, CDR1 MDHEN and CDR2 SYDVKM. The CDR3 here is CASSLGGRSNTEAFF. CDR3 nucleotides: TGTGCCAGCAGTTTAGGTGGGAGAAGTAACACTGAAGCTTTCTTT.

The V gene is TRBV7-8, the J gene TRBJ1-2, with TRBD1 as a possible D gene (5 bases). The CDR3 contains 13 residues. The germline gives CDR1 SGHVS, CDR2 FQNEAQ. V was shortened by 8 bases and J by 2 bases, with 12 bases between the two germline ends. CDR3: CASGGGMNYGYTF. The CDR3 region has the DNA TGTGCCAGCGGCGGGGGTATGAACTATGGCTACACCTTC.

DNA for the CDR3: TGTGCCACCAGCAGAGATGTGGCGGGGAATGAGCAGTTCTTC. This encodes CATSRDVAGNEQFF. This chain links TRBV15 with TRBJ2-1; D possibly corresponds to TRBD2 (6 bases). V was cut by 0 bases and J by 7 bases, with 10 bases left in between. CDR3 length: 14 residues. Germline CDR1 is LNHNV and CDR2 is YYDKDF (reference sequence).

The chain has TRBV9 and TRBJ2-1; D gene unclear. Germline-derived CDR1 and CDR2 are SGDLS and YYNGEE. V was cut by 4 bases and J by 4 bases, with 12 bases left in between. CDR3 length equals 14 residues. In DNA, the CDR3 is TGTGCCAGCAGCCCGGGTGATGTTTACAATGAGCAGTTCTTC. Encoded protein: CASSPGDVYNEQFF.

This clone was counted only a few times. This chain connects TRBV14 to TRBJ2-3, with 12 nucleotides matching TRBD2. Per the germline V gene, CDR1 is SGHDN and CDR2 is FVKESK. Unmatched junction bases numbered 5, after V lost 1 base and J lost 3 bases. This CDR3 contains 17 residues. CDR3: CASSQAILAGGTDTQYF. In DNA form, the CDR3 reads TGTGCCAGCAGCCAAGCCATCCTAGCGGGAGGGACAGATACGCAGTATTTT.

The chain combines TRBV27 with TRBJ1-1; 7 bases are a match to TRBD1. Germline trimming cut 1 base from V and 1 base from J; bases unmatched to any gene: 3. Germline CDR1 reads MNHEY; CDR2 reads SMNVEV (reference sequence). The CDR3 has 15 residues. The CDR3 region has the DNA TGTGCCAGCAGTTTATTCGCAGGGGGGAACACTGAAGCTTTCTTT. Translation: CASSLFAGGNTEAFF.